This TCR beta chain was documented in a study of identifying expanded T cells in peripheral blood. Trimming took 7 bases from V and 0 from J, leaving 16 bases between them. Germline V gives CDR1 SGHRS, CDR2 YFSETQ. This CDR3 region has 15 residues. Here immunoSEQ multiplex PCR was the method, and the copy in TCRdb shows in-frame clones only, minus some. There are 50,000 or so clones in the sample; roughly 89% occur only once, and around 3.5% lies in the top ten. Sequenced input: blood. The chain has TRBV5-1 and TRBJ1-1, with D possibly matching TRBD1 (5 bases). This clonotype originated in a person between 18 and 70 years old in good health. The chain's CDR3 is CASALDGGLNTEAFF. CDR3 nucleotides: TGCGCCAGCGCCCTTGATGGGGGATTGAACACTGAAGCTTTCTTT.